The sequence of this TCR beta chain was determined in a study of T cell repertoires in cytomegalovirus infection. TCRdb re-called the reads through MiXCR, storing one row per CDR3 protein. The sample has about 830,000 distinct CDR3 sequences; around a third are singletons. The J segment lost 6 bases and the V segment lost 2 bases, leaving 3 bases of the junction unmatched. Germline assignment: CDR1 SGDLS and CDR2 YYNGEE. The CDR3 runs 13 residues. This clonotype was picked up a small number of times. The antigen remains undetermined. The chain is built from TRBV9 and TRBJ1-2; 8 positions match TRBD1. The receptor comes from a human donor in good health (CMV status not recorded). Some clones in this sample may be carry-over from other donors' samples. This specimen consisted of cultured CD8+ T cells from PBMCs, obtained from culture after CMV antigen stimulation. This chain's CDR3 is CASSVRDRHGYTF. The CDR3, as DNA: TGTGCCAGCAGCGTTAGGGACAGGCATGGCTACACCTTC.